Described below is a single TCR beta chain sequence and its context. Antigen: not known. The data belong to a study of a mutant IDH1 vaccine in newly diagnosed glioma. Study in general: Vaccines were first given 4-6 weeks after radiotherapy alone, or with temozolomide cycles. Sex distribution of treated patients was about 60% male and 37.5% female; mean age was around 40 years. Earlier treatment was radiotherapy, temozolomide, or both, with most getting both. Study-wide results and caveats: Vaccination induced immune responses in about 93% of patients.

Clones were sequenced by immunoSEQ multiplex PCR, and TCRdb holds only the in-frame ones, with some missing. Of tens of thousands of clones listed, 70% to 85% are singletons. CDR1 and CDR2 (germline): MNHEY, SVGAGI. Trimming left V 2 bases short and J 3 bases short, with 8 bases between. This CDR3 region has 13 residues. The time point denotes: week 11, during vaccination. Doses consisted of 300 ug of mutant IDH1 20-mer peptide each, paired with topical imiquimod. Sequenced material: PBMCs, taken from a glioma patient whose treatment included an IDH1 peptide vaccine. This chain joins TRBV6-5 and TRBJ2-7; no clear D gene. This TCR was recovered from a woman aged 45 to 65 with glioma. CDR3 amino acids: CASSYREYYEQYF. CDR3 in DNA: TGTGCCAGCAGTTACCGTGAATACTACGAGCAGTACTTC.